The rows below give T cell receptor beta chains drawn from one sample of a study of T-cell reconstitution after alpha-beta-depleted transplantation in children. TCRdb reprocessed the PCR reads via MiXCR and lists one record per CDR3 protein. The sample carries about 510,000 distinct CDR3 sequences, roughly 11% recorded once. This sample comprised PBMCs, mostly from graft donor cells, obtained 180 days after TCRalphabeta/CD19-depleted stem cell transplant. These receptors were taken from a female patient younger than 10 who had a stem cell transplant for aplastic anemia, so the T cells may come from the graft donor. Each CDR3 is given with its conserved first and last residue. Fields, in order: clone size, D gene, J gene, V gene, CDR3 DNA, CDR3 protein. A D gene is named only where the DNA matches it firmly. Clone size appears in some rows only: once, few, many, or a class for an expanded clone.

NA,NA,TRBJ1-2,TRBV5-1,TGCGCCAGCAGCTTGACCGCGGGGAGAGGCTACACCTTC,CASSLTAGRGYTF
NA,NA,TRBJ2-2,TRBV5-1,TGCGCCAGCAGCCCTCTCGGGGCTGCCGGGGAGCTGTTTTTT,CASSPLGAAGELFF
many,NA,TRBJ2-5,TRBV29-1,TGCAGCGCCGCGGGGGACAGGCGCAGTGGAGAGACCCAGTACTTC,CSAAGDRRSGETQYF
few,TRBD1,TRBJ1-2,TRBV3-1,TGTGCCAGCAGCCAGGGGACAGGAAGGTATGGCTACACCTTC,CASSQGTGRYGYTF
few,TRBD1,TRBJ2-7,TRBV6-2/TRBV6-3,TGTGCCAGCATCCCTGAGACAGGGGGGCACTACGAGCAGTACTTC,CASIPETGGHYEQYF
many,TRBD1,TRBJ1-2,TRBV6-5,TGTGCCAGCAGTTACTATGGGACAGACTATGGCTACACCTTC,CASSYYGTDYGYTF
many,NA,TRBJ2-3,TRBV7-2,TGTGCCAGCAGCCCTACTAGACTAGTTGTTACGCAGTATTTT,CASSPTRLVVTQYF
NA,NA,TRBJ1-2,TRBV9,TGTGCCAGCAGCGCACCCGGGTACGGGAATTTAGGCTATGGCTACACCTTC,CASSAPGYGNLGYGYTF
NA,NA,TRBJ1-1,TRBV11-2,TGTGCCAGCAGCCTAAGGCCAGCGAACACTGAAGCTTTCTTT,CASSLRPANTEAFF
NA,TRBD2,TRBJ2-2,TRBV28,TGTGCCAGCACCCAGACTAGCGGTGCCACCGGGGAGCTGTTTTTT,CASTQTSGATGELFF
many,TRBD1,TRBJ2-7,TRBV29-1,TGCAGCGTTGACGGGACAGGGGTGAACGAGCAGTACTTC,CSVDGTGVNEQYF
NA,TRBD2,TRBJ2-7,TRBV28,TGTGCCAGCCGTCAAAGGGGCCTAGCGGACGTCTCCTACGAGCAGTACTTC,CASRQRGLADVSYEQYF
few,NA,TRBJ1-4,TRBV24-1,TGTGCCACCAGTGACTCTGCCGTACTTCCTGAAAAACTGTTTTTT,CATSDSAVLPEKLFF
NA,TRBD1,TRBJ2-3,TRBV28,TGTGCCAGCAGCACAGGGGGCATCTTCACAGATACGCAGTATTTT,CASSTGGIFTDTQYF
many,NA,TRBJ2-3,TRBV15,TGTGCCACCAGCAGAGATTACAGCTCCTCGGGAGATACGCAGTATTTT,CATSRDYSSSGDTQYF
NA,TRBD1,TRBJ1-1,TRBV28,TGTGCCAGCAGTTTTGGACAGGGGTCTGAAGCTTTCTTT,CASSFGQGSEAFF
few,NA,TRBJ1-2,TRBV7-8,TGTGCCAGCAGCCCAGCCCCTAACTATGGCTACACCTTC,CASSPAPNYGYTF
many,NA,TRBJ1-6,TRBV20-1,TGCAGTGCAGCCCTCGGGGACTATAATTCACCCCTCCACTTT,CSAALGDYNSPLHF
many,TRBD1,TRBJ1-1,TRBV5-1,TGCGCCAGCAGCTTGGCTGACAGGGGGCCGGACACTGAAGCTTTCTTT,CASSLADRGPDTEAFF
few,NA,TRBJ2-1,TRBV9,TGTGCCAGCAGCCTAAGTACGACGACCTACAATGAGCAGTTCTTC,CASSLSTTTYNEQFF
few,NA,TRBJ2-3,TRBV20-1,TGCAGTGCCAACAGGCGAGGGTATGCGACAGATACGCAGTATTTT,CSANRRGYATDTQYF
NA,TRBD1,TRBJ2-7,TRBV28,TGTGCCAGCAGTTCTACGCCGGGACAGGGGTCCGAGCAGTACTTC,CASSSTPGQGSEQYF
NA,TRBD1,TRBJ1-1,TRBV12-3/TRBV12-4,TGTGCCAGCGGACAGGCCGGGGGCACTGAAGCTTTCTTT,CASGQAGGTEAFF
few,NA,TRBJ2-4,TRBV7-2,TGTGCCAGCAGCTTAAAGGGGGGCGCCAAAAACATTCAGTACTTC,CASSLKGGAKNIQYF
NA,TRBD2,TRBJ2-2,TRBV7-8,TGTGCCAGCAGCCCCCTGACTAGCGGGAGAAGTGGCGGGGAGCTGTTTTTT,CASSPLTSGRSGGELFF
few,TRBD1,TRBJ1-2,TRBV29-1,TGCAGCGTCTCCTCCCAGTCCCGGGGACAGAACTATGGCTACACCTTC,CSVSSQSRGQNYGYTF
few,TRBD1,TRBJ2-2,TRBV28,TGTGCCAGTTGGACAGGGATGGCCGGGGAGCTGTTTTTT,CASWTGMAGELFF
NA,NA,TRBJ2-2,TRBV4-1,TGCGCCAGCAGCCAAGCAGCTAGCCCGAACACCGGGGAGCTGTTTTTT,CASSQAASPNTGELFF
NA,NA,TRBJ2-4,TRBV19,TGTGCCAGTAGTATCGCATGGGACATTCAGTACTTC,CASSIAWDIQYF
few,NA,TRBJ1-1,TRBV7-3,TGTGCCAGCAGCTTAAGTGGGGCCCCCACTGAAGCTTTCTTT,CASSLSGAPTEAFF
few,NA,TRBJ2-4,TRBV21-1,TGTGCCAGCAGCAAAGGCGGCTCCAAGCTAGCCAAAAACATTCAGTACTTC,CASSKGGSKLAKNIQYF
few,NA,TRBJ1-1,TRBV12-3/TRBV12-4,TGTGCCAGCAGTTTTGCGTGGTCGGGCCCTAAACCCTTGAACACTGAAGCTTTCTTT,CASSFAWSGPKPLNTEAFF
many,NA,TRBJ2-3,TRBV7-9,TGTGCCAGCAGCTTTCTTGATACGCAGTATTTT,CASSFLDTQYF
NA,NA,TRBJ2-1,TRBV3-1,TGTGCCAGCAGCCAAGATCAAGCCCGATACAATGAGCAGTTCTTC,CASSQDQARYNEQFF
NA,NA,TRBJ1-5,TRBV15,TGTGCCACCAGCAGACCAGGGTGGGAACAGCCCCAGCATTTT,CATSRPGWEQPQHF
once,NA,TRBJ2-1,TRBV7-9,TGTGCCAGCAGTTCAGGGTACCCACATAACAATGAGCAGTTCTTC,CASSSGYPHNNEQFF
NA,NA,TRBJ1-1,TRBV4-2,TGTGCCAGCAGCCAAGATGTTGGGTGGATGAACACTGAAGCTTTCTTT,CASSQDVGWMNTEAFF
many,TRBD2,TRBJ2-3,TRBV28,TGTGCCAGCAAACCCGGCGGGGGGGCGGGATGGAGAGATACGCAGTATTTT,CASKPGGGAGWRDTQYF
few,NA,TRBJ1-5,TRBV16,TGTGCCAGCAGCCAATCCCGGAACCAGCCCCAGCATTTT,CASSQSRNQPQHF
NA,NA,TRBJ2-3,TRBV5-5,TGTGCCAGCAGCTTCCCCACAGGGACCGCAGATACGCAGTATTTT,CASSFPTGTADTQYF
many,NA,TRBJ2-1,TRBV5-6,TGTGCCAGCAGCTTGGTAGGCGAGGAGCAGTTCTTC,CASSLVGEEQFF
NA,TRBD2,TRBJ2-4,TRBV29-1,TGCAGCGTTGAGAGACTAGCGGGACCCGCCGCCAAAAACATTCAGTACTTC,CSVERLAGPAAKNIQYF
few,TRBD1,TRBJ1-5,TRBV7-2,TGTGCCAGCAGGCCCGGGACAGGGATTCATCCTCAGCCCCAGCATTTT,CASRPGTGIHPQPQHF
NA,NA,TRBJ2-5,TRBV20-1,TGCAGTCTTCCCCCAGCTGGGTACCAAGAGACCCAGTACTTC,CSLPPAGYQETQYF
NA,NA,TRBJ2-1,TRBV19,TGTGCCAGTATGGAGGGACCCGAGCAGTTCTTC,CASMEGPEQFF
NA,NA,TRBJ2-7,TRBV7-8,TGTGCCAGCAGCGACTCGTGGGCCAGGTCCTACGAGCAGTACTTC,CASSDSWARSYEQYF
few,TRBD1,TRBJ1-2,TRBV5-1,TGCGCCAGCAGCTTGTGGACAGGGAAGGACTATGGCTACACCTTC,CASSLWTGKDYGYTF
NA,NA,TRBJ2-2,TRBV20-1,TGCAGTGCTATAAACAGGGCGAACACCGGGGAGCTGTTTTTT,CSAINRANTGELFF
NA,TRBD1,TRBJ2-1,TRBV11-2,TGTGCCAGCAGCTTCCGGGGACAGGGATTACCACTCTACAATGAGCAGTTCTTC,CASSFRGQGLPLYNEQFF
many,NA,TRBJ1-6,TRBV28,TGTGCCAGCAGTTTAGTAGGGGACCCAGGACATAATTCACCCCTCCACTTT,CASSLVGDPGHNSPLHF
few,TRBD2,TRBJ2-1,TRBV5-8,TGTGCCAGCAGCTTGAGGCTAGCGGGGGCAAGGGGGCAGTTCTTC,CASSLRLAGARGQFF